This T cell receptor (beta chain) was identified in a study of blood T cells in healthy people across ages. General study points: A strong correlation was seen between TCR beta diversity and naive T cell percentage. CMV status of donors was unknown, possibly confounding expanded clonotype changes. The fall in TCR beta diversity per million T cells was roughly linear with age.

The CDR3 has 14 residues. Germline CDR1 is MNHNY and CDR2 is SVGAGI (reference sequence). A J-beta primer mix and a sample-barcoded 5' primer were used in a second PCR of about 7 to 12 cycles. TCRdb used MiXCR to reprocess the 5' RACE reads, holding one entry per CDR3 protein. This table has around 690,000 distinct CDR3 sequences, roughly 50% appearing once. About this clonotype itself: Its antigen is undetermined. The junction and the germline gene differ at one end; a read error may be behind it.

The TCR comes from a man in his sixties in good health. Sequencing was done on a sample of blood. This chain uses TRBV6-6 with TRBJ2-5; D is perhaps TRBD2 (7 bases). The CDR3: CAGSYTGGGETQYF. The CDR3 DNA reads TGTGCCGGCAGTTACACGGGGGGCGGTGAGACCCAGTACTTC.